Included here is one T cell receptor (beta chain) sequence, with context. This CDR3 is built from 18 residues. The sample originates from a study of blood T cell repertoires in COVID-19. Study overall: Samples representing acute and convalescent COVID-19 were sourced from the United States, Italy and Spain. T cells, B-cell-depleted T cells, or PBMCs supplied cDNA or gDNA.

Source study methods: Amplification of reference gene primers was used by the study to estimate nucleated cell counts. Sequencing was performed with immunoSEQ multiplex PCR; in TCRdb, only in-frame clones are kept and a portion is missing. V and J calls plus clone size are reproduced from that table; the DNA served to infer D and trimming. The sample consists of around 300,000 clones, 88% of them appearing once. The chain employs TRBV21-1 and TRBJ2-5; the table's D call, TRBD2, has no DNA check behind it. TRBV21-1 constitutes a pseudogene. The TCR comes from a man aged 18 to 30 with active or convalescent COVID-19. The sequenced sample was peripheral blood. This CDR3 reads CASLRLEEVFALQETQYF. For the CDR3, the DNA is TGTGCCAGCCTCCGTTTAGAGGAAGTTTTTGCCCTCCAAGAGACCCAGTACTTC.